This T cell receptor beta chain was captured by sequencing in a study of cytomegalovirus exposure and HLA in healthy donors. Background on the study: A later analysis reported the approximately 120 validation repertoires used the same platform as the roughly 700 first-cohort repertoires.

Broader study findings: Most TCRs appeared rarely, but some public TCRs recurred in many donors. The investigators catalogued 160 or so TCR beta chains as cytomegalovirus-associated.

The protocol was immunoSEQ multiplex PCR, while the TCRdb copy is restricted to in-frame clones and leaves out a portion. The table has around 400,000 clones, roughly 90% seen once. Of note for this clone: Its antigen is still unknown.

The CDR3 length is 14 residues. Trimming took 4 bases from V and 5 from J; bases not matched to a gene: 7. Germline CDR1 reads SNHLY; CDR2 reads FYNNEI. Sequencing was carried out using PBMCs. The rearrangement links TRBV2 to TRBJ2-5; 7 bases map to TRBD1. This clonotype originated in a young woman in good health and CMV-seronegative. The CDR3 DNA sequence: TGTGCCAGCAGTGTAGACAGGGTTGGGGAGACCCAGTACTTC. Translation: CASSVDRVGETQYF.